This entry is about one T cell receptor beta chain. The V gene's germline CDR1 is SGHTA and CDR2 FQGNSA. Trimming pared 5 bases from V and 4 bases from J, leaving 12 bases between. This CDR3 spans 14 amino acids. Each CDR3 protein is one row after TCRdb ran MiXCR on the 5' RACE reads. The top ten hold approximately 0.52% of the sample, which has 450,000 to 600,000 distinct CDR3 sequences, about a fifth seen once. The data belong to a study of identical twins. This sample was shared with a second study, whose subject was yellow fever vaccine responses in identical twins. From that paper: In identical twins, vaccine T cell responses appeared partly shared and partly individual.

This chain connects TRBV7-2 to TRBJ1-5; D unclear. Specimen: CD4+ T cells sorted from blood. The sequence derives from a woman aged 18-35 years in good health. CDR3 nucleotides: TGTGCCAGCAGCAGCTTGTGGGTTAATCAGCCCCAGCATTTT. Amino acids: CASSSLWVNQPQHF.